This T cell receptor beta chain is from a study of T cells expressing NK-cell markers. The V gene's germline CDR1 is DFQATT and CDR2 SNEGSKA (reference sequence). The CDR3 length is 16 residues. TCRdb derives one entry per CDR3 protein from the 5' RACE reads, leaving out DNA. This sample's table reports approximately 380,000 distinct CDR3 sequences. The chain employs TRBV20-1 and TRBJ2-3; with no DNA, the TCRdb D assignment of TRBD2 cannot be verified. The sequencing sample was made of blood T cells: a sorted CD56 or NKG2C T cell subset, CD4+ or CD8+ T cells, or bulk PBMC T cells (not recorded which). The sequence was obtained from a man aged 18-75 years in good health. The CDR3 reads CSARLRKLAGTDTQYF.